This record covers a single T cell receptor (beta chain). Described treatment: about 20 received Ad26.COV2.S at low or high dose, single or two shots; roughly 5 received placebo; per-sample allocation not given. Sampling happened 63 days after the first vaccine or placebo injection. The vaccine antigen was prefusion-stabilized Wuhan SARS-CoV-2 spike. Looked up from germline, CDR1 is GTSNPN and CDR2 is SVGIG (reference sequence). Trimming stripped 3 bases from V and 0 bases from J, with 14 bases between. The CDR3 runs to 15 residues. Assay used: immunoSEQ multiplex PCR; TCRdb lists only in-frame clones, some missing. The data show 300,000 to 400,000 clones, with around 90% seen just once and about 3% held by the top ten. The sample is drawn from a study of Ad26.COV2.S vaccination and SARS-CoV-2 variants.

The TCR comes from a person aged 18-60 years who received the Ad26.COV2.S COVID-19 vaccine or a placebo. The chain has TRBV30 and TRBJ1-1, with D hard to call. Sequenced here: peripheral blood, sampled in a trial of Ad26.COV2.S vaccine versus placebo. Here the CDR3 DNA reads TGTGCCTGGAGCGAAATTGGACGGATGAACACTGAAGCTTTCTTT. It is translated as CAWSEIGRMNTEAFF. Drawing the rest from reference TRBV30 and TRBJ1-1, the complete variable domain is SQTIHQWPATLVQPVGSPLSLECTVEGTSNPNLYWYRQAAGRGLQLLFYSVGIGQISSEVPQNLSASRPQDRQFILSSKKLLLSDSGFYLCAWSEIGRMNTEAFFGQGTRLTVV.